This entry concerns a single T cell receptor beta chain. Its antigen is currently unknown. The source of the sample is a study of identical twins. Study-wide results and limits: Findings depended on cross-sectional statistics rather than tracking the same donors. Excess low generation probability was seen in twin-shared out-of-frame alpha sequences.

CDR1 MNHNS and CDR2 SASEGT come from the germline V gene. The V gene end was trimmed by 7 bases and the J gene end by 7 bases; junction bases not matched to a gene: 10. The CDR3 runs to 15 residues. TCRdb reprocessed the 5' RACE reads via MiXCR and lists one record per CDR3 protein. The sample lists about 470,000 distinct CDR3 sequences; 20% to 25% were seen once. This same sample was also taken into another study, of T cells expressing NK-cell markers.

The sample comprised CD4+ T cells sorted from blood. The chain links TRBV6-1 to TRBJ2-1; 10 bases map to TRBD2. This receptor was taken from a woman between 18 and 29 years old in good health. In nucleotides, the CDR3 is TGTGCCAGCATAGGAATGGCTAGCGGGGGAAATGAGCAGTTCTTC. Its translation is CASIGMASGGNEQFF.